A selection of T cell receptor beta chains follows, all from one sample in a study of cytomegalovirus exposure and HLA in healthy donors. The method was immunoSEQ multiplex PCR; TCRdb's version includes in-frame clones alone and lacks a portion of them. The sample lists some 25,000 clones, approximately 75% seen once, with approximately 5% in the top ten. Source material: PBMCs. The receptors were gathered from a male donor in good health and CMV-seronegative. Both conserved end residues are part of each CDR3. D genes are given only for firm matches. Clone size is not always given. Where it is, it says once, few, many or a class for expanded clones.

d_gene	v_gene	abundance	j_gene	CDR3nt	CDR3aa
TRBD2	TRBV4-3	-	TRBJ2-7	TGCGCCAGCAGGGATGGACGGGGGGGCCGCGAGCAGTACTTC	CASRDGRGGREQYF
TRBD1	TRBV28	-	TRBJ2-3	TGTGCCAGCAGTCCATGGGGACAGGGGGCAACAGATACGCAGTATTTT	CASSPWGQGATDTQYF
TRBD1	TRBV6-5	-	TRBJ1-4	TGTGCCAGCAGTTACCTCCCAGGGGGCCCTGAAAAACTGTTTTTT	CASSYLPGGPEKLFF
TRBD2	TRBV7-7	-	TRBJ2-2	TGTGCTAGCAGCCCCGATAGTAGCGGGGTCACCGGGGAGCTGTTTTTT	CASSPDSSGVTGELFF
-	TRBV4-3	-	TRBJ1-3	TGCGCCAGCAGCCAAGAGAGTGTGGTTCCCTCTGGAAACACCATATATTTT	CASSQESVVPSGNTIYF
-	TRBV27	once	TRBJ2-5	TGTGCCAGCAGACGGCTCCAGGGGAGGGTCGGGACCCAGTACTTC	CASRRLQGRVGTQYF
TRBD1	TRBV5-1	-	TRBJ1-2	TGCGCCAGCGCCCAGGGACAGGGTGAAGGCTACACCTTC	CASAQGQGEGYTF
-	TRBV7-9	-	TRBJ1-3	TGTTCCAGCAGCCCCGACAGCTCTGGAAACACCATATATTTT	CSSSPDSSGNTIYF
-	TRBV28	few	TRBJ1-6	TGTGCCAGCAGTTTAGTCCAGGGACCCCTCCACTTT	CASSLVQGPLHF
-	TRBV30	-	TRBJ1-6	TGTGCCTGGAGTGGGACGGCGAGGGAAGCTTATAATTCACCCCTCCACTTT	CAWSGTAREAYNSPLHF
-	TRBV28	-	TRBJ1-2	TGTGCCAGCAGGCCTACCTACAGTGGGGCCTATGGCTACACCTTC	CASRPTYSGAYGYTF
TRBD1	TRBV10-3	-	TRBJ1-2	TGTGCCATCAGTGGCCCGGACAGGGGGTCTGGCTACACCTTC	CAISGPDRGSGYTF
TRBD2	TRBV7-3	-	TRBJ2-1	TGTGCCAGCAGCCAGAACAGCGGGAGTGGCTACAATGAGCAGTTCTTC	CASSQNSGSGYNEQFF
-	TRBV19	-	TRBJ2-3	TGTGCCAGTAGTATTGGGCTCCTGACAGATACGCAGTATTTT	CASSIGLLTDTQYF
-	TRBV5-1	-	TRBJ2-7	TGCGCCAGCAGCTTGGACAAGTTCTACGAGCAGTACTTC	CASSLDKFYEQYF
TRBD2	TRBV19	-	TRBJ2-5	TGTGCCAGTAGCCTAGCGGGGATCAGTGGGGAGACCCAGTACTTC	CASSLAGISGETQYF
TRBD1	TRBV2	-	TRBJ1-1	TGTGCCAGCAGGGGACGGACAGGGGGGGGCACTGAAGCTTTCTTT	CASRGRTGGGTEAFF
TRBD2	TRBV14	-	TRBJ2-2	TGTGCCAGCAGCCAAGATCCTTGGCGGGAGGAAAACACCGGGGAGCTGTTTTTT	CASSQDPWREENTGELFF
-	TRBV11-2	-	TRBJ2-7	TGTGCCAGCAGCTTAGTGGGCACCATCTCCTACGAGCAGTACTTC	CASSLVGTISYEQYF
TRBD1	TRBV5-1	-	TRBJ2-7	TGCGCCAGCAGTTCCGGACAGGGCCGTAACGAGCAGTACTTC	CASSSGQGRNEQYF
-	TRBV7-2	few	TRBJ2-3	TGTGCCAGCAGCTCCTACTTGGCGGGGGCCCTGGGGGATTTT	CASSSYLAGALGDF
TRBD1	TRBV5-6	-	TRBJ1-4	TGTGCCAGCAGCTTGGCAGGGGGTACTAATGAAAAACTGTTTTTT	CASSLAGGTNEKLFF
-	TRBV18	-	TRBJ2-7	TGTGCCAGCTCACCATTCGCTCGTCCGGACGAGCAGTACTTC	CASSPFARPDEQYF
TRBD1	TRBV30	-	TRBJ1-6	TGTGCCTGGAGTGTAGGACAGGGGCGATACTCCTATAATTCACCCCTCCACTTT	CAWSVGQGRYSYNSPLHF
-	TRBV30	-	TRBJ1-4	TGTGCCACCGCCCGGGGGGAAAAACTGTTTTTT	CATARGEKLFF
TRBD1	TRBV28	-	TRBJ1-6	TGTGCCAGCGGACAGGGGCTTAATTCACCCCTCCACTTT	CASGQGLNSPLHF
-	TRBV5-6	-	TRBJ2-3	TGTGCCAGCGGAGGGGTCTACGGCACAGATACGCAGTATTTT	CASGGVYGTDTQYF
-	TRBV11-1	-	TRBJ2-3	TGTGCCAGCAGCAACTTCTTAGTGGGCACAGATACGCAGTATTTT	CASSNFLVGTDTQYF
TRBD1	TRBV5-6	-	TRBJ2-7	TGTGCCAACGGACAGGGGAAGGGCTACGAGCAGTACTTC	CANGQGKGYEQYF
TRBD1	TRBV4-3	-	TRBJ1-2	TGCGCCAGCAGCCAAGATTTATCCGGGACAGGGGCTCTTCTTCATGGCTACACCTTC	CASSQDLSGTGALLHGYTF
TRBD1	TRBV2	-	TRBJ1-1	TGTGCCAGCAGGGGGACAGACATGAACACTGAAGCTTTCTTT	CASRGTDMNTEAFF
TRBD2	TRBV19	-	TRBJ2-7	TGTGCCAGTAGTCAGACTAGCGGGGGGCCGAACTCCTACGAGCAGTACTTC	CASSQTSGGPNSYEQYF
TRBD2	TRBV25-1	-	TRBJ2-7	TGTGCCAGCAGTGTAGCGGGGGTCCGCTACGAGCAGTACTTC	CASSVAGVRYEQYF
TRBD2	TRBV27	-	TRBJ2-1	TGTGCCAGCAGTACTCCCCCCGGGCTAGCGGGAGGGCCGGGCAATGAGCAGTTCTTC	CASSTPPGLAGGPGNEQFF
-	TRBV27	-	TRBJ2-1	TGTGCCAGCAGTTTCGTTGACAGTCCCTACAATGAGCAGTTCTTC	CASSFVDSPYNEQFF
-	TRBV7-2	-	TRBJ2-7	TGTGCCAGCAGTCCTACAGCGGAGGCCTACGAGCAGTACTTC	CASSPTAEAYEQYF
-	TRBV4-2	-	TRBJ2-1	TGTGCCAGCAGCCAAGAGACAGATTACAATGAGCAGTTCTTC	CASSQETDYNEQFF
-	TRBV7-9	-	TRBJ2-1	TGTGCCAGCAGCCCCCCCGGACCTCAGGGGCAGTTCTTC	CASSPPGPQGQFF
TRBD2	TRBV30	-	TRBJ2-3	TGTGCCTGGAGTGTCAGAACTAGCGTAATTACAGATACGCAGTATTTT	CAWSVRTSVITDTQYF
-	TRBV29-1	-	TRBJ1-5	TGCAGCGTTGAAGTCGGGGGGGCTAGCAATCAGCCCCAGCATTTT	CSVEVGGASNQPQHF
-	TRBV28	few	TRBJ2-2	TGTGCCAGCTTCAGGGAAACCGGGGAGCTGTTTTTT	CASFRETGELFF
TRBD2	TRBV7-2	-	TRBJ2-3	TGTGCCAGCAGCTTAGTAGGGACTAGCGGGAGTACAGATACGCAGTATTTT	CASSLVGTSGSTDTQYF
-	TRBV28	-	TRBJ2-7	TGTGCCAGCAGCCTTGATCTCAGCTCCTACGAGCAGTACTTC	CASSLDLSSYEQYF
TRBD2	TRBV7-8	-	TRBJ2-7	TGTGCCAGCAGCTTAGCGAGGATAGCGGGAGGGCCCCACGAGCAGTACTTC	CASSLARIAGGPHEQYF
TRBD2	TRBV28	-	TRBJ2-1	TGTCCCGCGGGGCTAGCGGGAGGGCCTCACAATGAGCAGTTCTTC	CPAGLAGGPHNEQFF
TRBD1	TRBV7-2	-	TRBJ2-6	TGTGCCAGCAGTTCCGCGGCAGGGGGCTTTGGGGCCAACGTCCTGACTTTC	CASSSAAGGFGANVLTF
-	TRBV5-6	-	TRBJ2-7	TGTGCCAGCAGCTTGGCCCGGGACGAGCAGTACTTC	CASSLARDEQYF
TRBD2	TRBV5-1	-	TRBJ2-7	TGCGCCAGCAGCCCCGGGACTAGCGATTCCTACGAGCAGTACTTC	CASSPGTSDSYEQYF
TRBD1	TRBV2	-	TRBJ1-2	TGTGCCAGCAGTGGGACAGGGCTCTATGGCTACACCTTC	CASSGTGLYGYTF
-	TRBV5-1	-	TRBJ2-2	TGCGCCAGCCCCGGGCCGGGCGGGGCCGGGGAGCTGTTTTTT	CASPGPGGAGELFF
-	TRBV4-2	-	TRBJ2-6	TGTGCCAGCAGCCCTACCCCCAGGCTCTCTGGGGCCAACGTCCTGACTTTC	CASSPTPRLSGANVLTF
-	TRBV30	-	TRBJ1-1	TGTGCCTGGAAATGGACAGAGAACACTGAAGCTTTCTTT	CAWKWTENTEAFF
TRBD1	TRBV18	-	TRBJ2-1	TGTGCCAGCTCTCACCTGGACAGGGATTATGAGCAGTTCTTC	CASSHLDRDYEQFF
-	TRBV30	-	TRBJ2-5	TGTGCCTGGGAGGGGGGAGGGTTGGGAGAGACCCAGTACTTC	CAWEGGGLGETQYF
-	TRBV25-1	-	TRBJ1-2	TGTGCCAGCAGTGTCAGCCGCGGGATCGATGGCTACACCTTC	CASSVSRGIDGYTF
-	TRBV4-2	-	TRBJ2-3	TGTGCCAGCAGCCAAGTACTAGACTTAGATACGCAGTATTTT	CASSQVLDLDTQYF
TRBD1	TRBV4-1	-	TRBJ2-3	TGCGCCAGCAGCCTCTCGACAGGGGGCACAGATACGCAGTATTTT	CASSLSTGGTDTQYF
TRBD1	TRBV7-9	few	TRBJ2-3	TGTGCCAGCAGCTTATCAGGGGGCGAGACAGATACGCAGTATTTT	CASSLSGGETDTQYF